This TCR beta chain comes out of a study of tumor-infiltrating lymphocytes in primary liver carcinoma (dated by TCRdb to 2016 to 2017). Study-wide context: The five patients, three men and two women aged 30 to 69 years, had hepatocellular carcinoma (four) or combined HCC and intrahepatic cholangiocarcinoma (one). Repertoires from technical replicates were highly reproducible, with mean shared-clone rates roughly 0.86 and correlation coefficients above 0.95. Each sample produced roughly 3.65 to 7.13 million productive TCRbeta reads, and read depth showed no significant difference between tissue types. Across five regions of each liver tumor, along with adjacent normal tissue and blood, the study brought together TCRbeta repertoire sequencing, expression microarrays and whole-exome sequencing. To link TCRbeta repertoire diversity with the local molecular phenotype, the roughly 26 tumor region samples were profiled using Agilent mRNA microarrays. A total of 35 specimens from 5 patients went through TCRbeta repertoire sequencing, namely 25 tumor regions, 5 adjacent noncancerous liver tissues and 5 peripheral blood samples. Tumors of the five patients were stage T1-T3 N0M0 with maximum diameters of roughly 4.2 to 10 cm.

Beyond this particular receptor, the publication reports: Only the TCR beta chain was sequenced, which likely underestimates true repertoire diversity because unpaired alpha chains were not captured. The study included only five patients, and the authors note findings should be validated in a larger study. The top 250 clones accounted for a significantly greater share of the repertoire in tumors than in blood (p = 0.039). Only about 8-24% of top clones were present in all five regions of a tumor, suggesting spatial heterogeneity of tumor-infiltrating T cells. Repertoire overlap was found to be higher between tumor regions (mean around 35%) than between tumor-adjacent (approximately 17%) or tumor-blood (14%) pairs, consistent with antigen-driven expansion. Because the samples were bulk and unsorted, CD4+ and CD8+ T cell repertoires could not be compared.

Total RNA and DNA were co-extracted from 20-30 mg of bulk tissue with the AllPrep DNA/RNA mini kit, without cell sorting. Between late 2015 and March 2016, several patients in China with histopathologically diagnosed primary liver carcinoma had surgical resection. At the time of sampling, the patients had chronic HBV infection and had not received any treatment. Each tumor was sampled at five spatially separated regions: the superior, inferior, left-lateral and right-lateral poles and the tumor centre. More than 80% viable tumor cells were found by histology in every tumor sample. Each fresh piece of tumor and adjacent tissue was cut in two, with one half stored in RNAlater at -80 degrees C and the other half sent for histology. Comment on this clonotype: Its binding antigen is unknown. The conserved final phenylalanine or tryptophan is absent from the CDR3, which likely points to a read error. The limits of the CDR3 on the DNA are not certain, so only TCRdb's listed CDR3 is given.

The CDR3 numbers 15 amino acids, ends counted. Using a constant-region primer and ProtoScript II reverse transcriptase, TCRbeta-specific cDNA was reverse-transcribed from about 460 ng total RNA. TCRbeta libraries were built with three nested multiplex PCR rounds, a slightly modified ARM-PCR procedure. The first two PCR rounds used multiplex TRBV1-TRBV30 forward primers with a Cbeta reverse primer, each for about 10 cycles. A final 25-cycle PCR with Deep VentR polymerase added sample barcodes and Illumina adapters. Amplicons of 200-500 bp were gel-purified with a QIAquick gel extraction kit before sequencing. An Illumina HiSeq 2500 was used to sequence the TCRbeta amplicons, generating 250-bp paired-end reads. The authors' analysis ran thus. Reads were quality-trimmed with Trimmomatic v0.33, and paired reads were merged with FLASH v1.2.11 to recover full CDR3 sequences. V, D and J germline segments were assigned to the rearranged TCRbeta sequences by MiGEC v1.2.1b. VDJtools v1.0.0 computed clonotype statistics and Shannon-Wiener diversity indices. To reduce sampling bias, subsequent analyses other than the diversity analysis used only the 250 most abundant clonotypes in each sample. TCRdb redid the processing of the public reads, applying fastp at Q25 and MiXCR, and retained in-frame beta chains. CDR3 protein sequences are deduplicated, and each keeps its most common genes and DNA. It is TCRdb's table, rather than the study itself, that gives the V and J calls and clone size. Within this sample are fewer than 250,000 distinct CDR3 sequences, with 85% of them counted one time only. The top ten clonotypes cover 15% to 20% of the sample.

This receptor was identified in a man aged 40-49 years with primary liver carcinoma and hepatitis B virus infection. Material for sequencing was tumor tissue from primary liver carcinoma. The sequence joins TRBV21-1 to TRBJ2-1. TRBV21-1 is given as a pseudogene. This receptor has the CDR3 CASSKPVSSYNEQFI.